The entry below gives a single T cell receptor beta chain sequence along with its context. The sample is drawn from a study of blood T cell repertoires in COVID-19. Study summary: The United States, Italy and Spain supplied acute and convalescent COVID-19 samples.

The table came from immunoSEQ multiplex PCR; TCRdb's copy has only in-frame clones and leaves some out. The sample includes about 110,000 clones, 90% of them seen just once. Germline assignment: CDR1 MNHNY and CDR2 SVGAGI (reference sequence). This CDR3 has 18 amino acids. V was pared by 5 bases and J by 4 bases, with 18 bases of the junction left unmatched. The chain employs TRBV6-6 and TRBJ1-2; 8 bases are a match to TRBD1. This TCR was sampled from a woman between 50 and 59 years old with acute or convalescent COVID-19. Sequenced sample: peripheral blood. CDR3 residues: CASSRLKNGQGRSYGYTF. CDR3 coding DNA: TGTGCCAGCAGTCGACTGAAAAACGGACAGGGACGCTCCTATGGCTACACCTTC.